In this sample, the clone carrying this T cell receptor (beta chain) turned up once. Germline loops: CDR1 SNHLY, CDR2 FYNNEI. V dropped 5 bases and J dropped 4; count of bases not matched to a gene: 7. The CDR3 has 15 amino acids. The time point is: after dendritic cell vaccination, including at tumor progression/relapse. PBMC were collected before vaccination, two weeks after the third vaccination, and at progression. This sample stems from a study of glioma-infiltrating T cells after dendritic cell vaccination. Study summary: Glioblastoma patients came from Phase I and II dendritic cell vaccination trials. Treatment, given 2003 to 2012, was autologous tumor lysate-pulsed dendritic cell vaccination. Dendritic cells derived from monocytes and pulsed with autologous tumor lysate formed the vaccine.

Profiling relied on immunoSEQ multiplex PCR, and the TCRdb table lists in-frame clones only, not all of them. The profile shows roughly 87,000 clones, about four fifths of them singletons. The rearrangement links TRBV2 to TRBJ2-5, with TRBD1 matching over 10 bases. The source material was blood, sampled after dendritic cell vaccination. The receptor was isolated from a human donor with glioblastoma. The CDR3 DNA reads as TGTGCCAGCAGTTCCGGGACAGGGGCCGGAGAGACCCAGTACTTC. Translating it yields CASSSGTGAGETQYF.